This entry concerns a single TCR beta chain. The antigen is not known. The table came from immunoSEQ multiplex PCR; TCRdb's copy has only in-frame clones and leaves some out. Of some 110,000 clones listed, over 85% are singletons. The data derive from a study of siplizumab effects on memory and regulatory T cells. Notes on the study in general: Most proliferating CD4+ or CD8+ clones, roughly 75-97%, had no naive or memory assignment. Naive T cells appeared more varied than memory cells and looked like key alloresponse contributors. Confirmation was lacking for the suppressive function of proliferating Tregs derived from siplizumab cultures.

This sequence was found in a human donor in good health. Sequences were obtained from Tregs sorted from blood.

The CDR3 loop is CASSPGTANTEAFF. CDR3 bases: TGTGCCAGCTCACCCGGGACAGCGAACACTGAAGCTTTCTTT. The chain carries TRBV18 and TRBJ1-1; 7 bases fit TRBD1. This CDR3 is built from 14 residues. Germline V gene sequence: CDR1 KGHSH, CDR2 LQKENI. V shed 3 bases and J 1 base; nucleotides not matched to a gene: 2.